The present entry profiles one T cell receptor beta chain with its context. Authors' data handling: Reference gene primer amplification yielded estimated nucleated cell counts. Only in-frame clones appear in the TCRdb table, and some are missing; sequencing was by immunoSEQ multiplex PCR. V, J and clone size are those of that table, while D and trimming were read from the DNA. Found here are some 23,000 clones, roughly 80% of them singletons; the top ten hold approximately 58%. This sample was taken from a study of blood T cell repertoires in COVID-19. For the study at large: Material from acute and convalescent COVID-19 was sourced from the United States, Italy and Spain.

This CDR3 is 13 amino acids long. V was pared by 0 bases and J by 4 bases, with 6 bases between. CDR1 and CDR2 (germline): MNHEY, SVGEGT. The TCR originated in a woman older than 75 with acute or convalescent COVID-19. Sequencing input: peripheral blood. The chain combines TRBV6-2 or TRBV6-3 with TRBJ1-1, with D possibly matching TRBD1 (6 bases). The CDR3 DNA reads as TGTGCCAGCAGTTACTCGACAGGCACTGAAGCTTTCTTT. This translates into CASSYSTGTEAFF.